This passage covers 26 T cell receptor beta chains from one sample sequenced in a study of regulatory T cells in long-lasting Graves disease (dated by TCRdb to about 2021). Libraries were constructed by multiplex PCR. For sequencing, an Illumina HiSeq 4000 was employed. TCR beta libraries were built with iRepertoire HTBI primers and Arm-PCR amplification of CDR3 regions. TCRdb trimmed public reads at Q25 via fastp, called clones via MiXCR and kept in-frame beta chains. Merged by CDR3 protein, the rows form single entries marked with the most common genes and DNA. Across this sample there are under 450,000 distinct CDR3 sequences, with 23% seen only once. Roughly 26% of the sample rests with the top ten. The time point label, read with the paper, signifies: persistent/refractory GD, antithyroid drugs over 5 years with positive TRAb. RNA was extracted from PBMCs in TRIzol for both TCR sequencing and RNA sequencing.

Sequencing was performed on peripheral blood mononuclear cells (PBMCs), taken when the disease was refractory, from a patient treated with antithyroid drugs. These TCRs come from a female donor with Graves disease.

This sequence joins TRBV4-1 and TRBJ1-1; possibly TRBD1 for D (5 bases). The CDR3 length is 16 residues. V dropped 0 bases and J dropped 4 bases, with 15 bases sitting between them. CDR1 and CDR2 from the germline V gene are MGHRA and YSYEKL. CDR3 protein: CASSQERSREFTEAFF. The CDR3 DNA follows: TGCGCCAGCAGCCAAGAGCGATCCAGGGAGTTCACTGAAGCTTTCTTT.

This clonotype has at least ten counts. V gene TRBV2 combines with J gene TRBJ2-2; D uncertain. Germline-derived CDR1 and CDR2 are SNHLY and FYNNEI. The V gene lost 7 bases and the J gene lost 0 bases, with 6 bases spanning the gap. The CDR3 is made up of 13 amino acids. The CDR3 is CASIRPNTGELFF. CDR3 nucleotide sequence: TGTGCCAGCATCAGGCCGAACACCGGGGAGCTGTTTTTT.

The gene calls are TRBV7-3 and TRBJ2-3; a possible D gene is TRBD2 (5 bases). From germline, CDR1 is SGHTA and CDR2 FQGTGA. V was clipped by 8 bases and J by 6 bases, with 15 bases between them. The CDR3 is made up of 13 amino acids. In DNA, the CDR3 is TGTGCCAGCCAGGCGGGTCCCTCGGATACGCAGTATTTT. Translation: CASQAGPSDTQYF.

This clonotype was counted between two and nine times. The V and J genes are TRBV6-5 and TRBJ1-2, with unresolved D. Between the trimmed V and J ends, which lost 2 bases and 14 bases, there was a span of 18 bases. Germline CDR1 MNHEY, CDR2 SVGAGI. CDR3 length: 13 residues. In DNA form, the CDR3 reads TGTGCCAGCAGTTACCCTGACGGGCCAGGATCGACCTTC. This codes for CASSYPDGPGSTF.

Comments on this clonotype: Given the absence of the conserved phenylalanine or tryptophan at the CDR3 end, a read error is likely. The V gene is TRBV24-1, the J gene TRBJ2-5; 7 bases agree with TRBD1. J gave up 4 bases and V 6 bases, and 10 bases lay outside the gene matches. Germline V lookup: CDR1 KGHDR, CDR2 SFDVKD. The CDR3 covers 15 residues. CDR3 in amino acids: CATSPTGSLRETQYS. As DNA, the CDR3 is TGTGCCACCAGTCCGACAGGGAGTTTGAGAGAGACCCAGTACTCC.

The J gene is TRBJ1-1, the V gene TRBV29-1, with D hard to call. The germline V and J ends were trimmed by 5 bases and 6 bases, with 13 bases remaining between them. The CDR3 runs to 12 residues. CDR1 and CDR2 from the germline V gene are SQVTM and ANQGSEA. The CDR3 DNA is TGCAGCGTTTCAACCGGGAGGGCTGAAGCTTTCTTT. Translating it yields CSVSTGRAEAFF.

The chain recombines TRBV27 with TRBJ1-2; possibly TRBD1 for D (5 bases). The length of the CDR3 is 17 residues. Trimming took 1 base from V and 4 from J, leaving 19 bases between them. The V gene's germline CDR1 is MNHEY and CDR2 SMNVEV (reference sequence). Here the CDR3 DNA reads TGTGCCAGCAGTTTATTGGTCCGGTCAGGGCAAAGCTATGGCTACACCTTC. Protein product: CASSLLVRSGQSYGYTF.

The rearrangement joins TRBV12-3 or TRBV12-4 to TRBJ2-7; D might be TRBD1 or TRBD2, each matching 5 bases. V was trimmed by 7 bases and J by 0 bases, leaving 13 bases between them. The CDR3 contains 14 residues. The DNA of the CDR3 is TGTGCCAGCACCGAAGCCGGGACCTCCTACGAGCAGTACTTC. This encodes CASTEAGTSYEQYF.

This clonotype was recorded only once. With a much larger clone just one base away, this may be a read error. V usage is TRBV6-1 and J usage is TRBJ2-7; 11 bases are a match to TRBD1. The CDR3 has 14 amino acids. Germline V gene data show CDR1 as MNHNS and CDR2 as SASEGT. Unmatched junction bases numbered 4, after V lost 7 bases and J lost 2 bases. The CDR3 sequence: CASKPGQGAYEQYF. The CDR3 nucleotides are TGTGCCAGCAAACCGGGACAGGGGGCCTACGAGCAGTACTTC.

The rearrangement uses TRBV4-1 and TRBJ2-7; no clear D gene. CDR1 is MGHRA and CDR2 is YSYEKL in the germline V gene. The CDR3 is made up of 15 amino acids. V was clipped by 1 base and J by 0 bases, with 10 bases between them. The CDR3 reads CASSQVAQLSYEQYF. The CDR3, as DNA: TGCGCCAGCAGCCAAGTCGCCCAGCTCTCCTACGAGCAGTACTTC.

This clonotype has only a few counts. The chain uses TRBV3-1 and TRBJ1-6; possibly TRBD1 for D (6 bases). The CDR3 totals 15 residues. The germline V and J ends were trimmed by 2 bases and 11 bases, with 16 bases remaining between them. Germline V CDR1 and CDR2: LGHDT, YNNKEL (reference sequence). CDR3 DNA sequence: TGTGCCAGCAGCCAATCACAGGGATCCGCTCCACCCCTCCACTTT. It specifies CASSQSQGSAPPLHF. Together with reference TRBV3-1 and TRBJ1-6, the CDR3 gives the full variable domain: DTAVSQTPKYLVTQMGNDKSIKCEQNLGHDTMYWYKQDSKKFLKIMFSYNNKELIINETVPNRFSPKSPDKAHLNLHINSLELGDSAVYFCASSQSQGSAPPLHFGNGTRLTVT.

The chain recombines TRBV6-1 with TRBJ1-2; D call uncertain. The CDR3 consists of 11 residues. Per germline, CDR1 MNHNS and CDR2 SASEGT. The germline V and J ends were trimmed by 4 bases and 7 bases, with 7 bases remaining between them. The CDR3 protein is CASSVTGGYTF. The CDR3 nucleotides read TGTGCCAGCAGTGTAACGGGTGGCTACACCTTC.

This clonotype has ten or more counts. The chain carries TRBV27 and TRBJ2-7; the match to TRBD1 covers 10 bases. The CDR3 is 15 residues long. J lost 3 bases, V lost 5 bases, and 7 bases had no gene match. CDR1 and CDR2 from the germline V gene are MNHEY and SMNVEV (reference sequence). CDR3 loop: CASSEPGQGRYEQYF. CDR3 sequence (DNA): TGTGCCAGCAGTGAGCCGGGACAGGGGCGCTACGAGCAGTACTTC.

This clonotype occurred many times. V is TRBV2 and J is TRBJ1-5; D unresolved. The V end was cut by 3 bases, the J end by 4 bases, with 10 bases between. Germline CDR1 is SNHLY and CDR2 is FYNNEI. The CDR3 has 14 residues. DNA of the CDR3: TGTGCCAGCAGTGATAAACAGAAAAATCAGCCCCAGCATTTT. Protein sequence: CASSDKQKNQPQHF.

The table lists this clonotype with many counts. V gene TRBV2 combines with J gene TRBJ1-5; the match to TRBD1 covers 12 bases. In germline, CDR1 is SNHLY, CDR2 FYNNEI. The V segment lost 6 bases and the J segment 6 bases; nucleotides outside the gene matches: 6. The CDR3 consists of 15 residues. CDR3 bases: TGTGCCAGCAGGGCCGGGACAGGGGGCGTTCAGCCCCAGCATTTT. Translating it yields CASRAGTGGVQPQHF.

The CDR3 reads CASSPDIWGTEAFF. The CDR3 bases are TGCGCCAGCAGCCCGGACATTTGGGGTACTGAAGCTTTCTTT. The V call is TRBV5-1, the J call TRBJ1-1, with D perhaps matching TRBD1 (5 bases). The V end lost 4 bases, the J end lost 5 bases, and 15 bases lay between the germline ends. CDR3 length equals 14 residues. From germline, CDR1 is SGHRS and CDR2 YFSETQ.

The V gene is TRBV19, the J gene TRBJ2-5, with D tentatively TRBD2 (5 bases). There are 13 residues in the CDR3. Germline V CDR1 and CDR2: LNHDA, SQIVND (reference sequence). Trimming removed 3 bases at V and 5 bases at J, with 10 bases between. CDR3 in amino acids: CASSIPGLETQYF. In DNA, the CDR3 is TGTGCCAGTAGTATCCCGGGGTTGGAGACCCAGTACTTC.

The CDR3 nucleotides read TGTGCCAGCAGCGTAGCCGTAGGGTACCAAGAGACCCAGTACTTC. Translating it yields CASSVAVGYQETQYF. The chain recombines TRBV9 with TRBJ2-5; D is unresolved. Per the germline V gene, CDR1 is SGDLS and CDR2 is YYNGEE. Trimming took 0 bases from V and 0 from J, leaving 9 bases between them. This CDR3 spans 15 amino acids.

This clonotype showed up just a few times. CDR3: CASSPYTGGDTGELFF. CDR3 bases: TGCGCCAGCAGCCCGTATACGGGAGGCGACACCGGGGAGCTGTTTTTT. V and J are TRBV5-1 and TRBJ2-2; TRBD2 matches 7 bases. CDR1 SGHRS and CDR2 YFSETQ come from the germline V gene. The CDR3 has 16 amino acids. V shed 4 bases and J 3 bases; nucleotides not matched to a gene: 9. The whole variable domain, filled in from reference TRBV5-1 and TRBJ2-2, reads KAGVTQTPRYLIKTRGQQVTLSCSPISGHRSVSWYQQTPGQGLQFLFEYFSETQRNKGNFPGRFSGRQFSNSRSEMNVSTLELGDSALYLCASSPYTGGDTGELFFGEGSRLTVL.

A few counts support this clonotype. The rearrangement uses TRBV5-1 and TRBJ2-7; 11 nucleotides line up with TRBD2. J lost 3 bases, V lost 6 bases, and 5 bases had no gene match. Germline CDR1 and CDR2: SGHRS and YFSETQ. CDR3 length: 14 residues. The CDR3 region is CASTPGLADYEQYF. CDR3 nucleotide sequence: TGCGCCAGCACCCCGGGACTAGCGGACTACGAGCAGTACTTC.

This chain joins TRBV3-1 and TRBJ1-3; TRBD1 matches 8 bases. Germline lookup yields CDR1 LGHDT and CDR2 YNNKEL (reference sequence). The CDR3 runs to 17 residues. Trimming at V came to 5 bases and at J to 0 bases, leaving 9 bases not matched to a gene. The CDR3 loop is CASSSGTGLSSGNTIYF. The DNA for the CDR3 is TGTGCCAGCAGCTCCGGGACAGGATTATCCTCTGGAAACACCATATATTTT.

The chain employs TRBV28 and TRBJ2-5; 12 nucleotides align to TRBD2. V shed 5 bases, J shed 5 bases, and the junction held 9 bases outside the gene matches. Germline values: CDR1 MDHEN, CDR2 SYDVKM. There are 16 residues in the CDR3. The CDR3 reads CASSPTGLAGRETQYF. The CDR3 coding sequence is TGTGCCAGCAGTCCAACGGGACTAGCGGGCCGGGAGACCCAGTACTTC.

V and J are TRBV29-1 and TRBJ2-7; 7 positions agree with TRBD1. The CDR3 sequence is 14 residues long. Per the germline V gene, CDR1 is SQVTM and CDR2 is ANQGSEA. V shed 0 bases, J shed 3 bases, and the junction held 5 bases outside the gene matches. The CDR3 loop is CSVEDPQGDYEQYF. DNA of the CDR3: TGCAGCGTTGAAGATCCCCAGGGGGACTACGAGCAGTACTTC.

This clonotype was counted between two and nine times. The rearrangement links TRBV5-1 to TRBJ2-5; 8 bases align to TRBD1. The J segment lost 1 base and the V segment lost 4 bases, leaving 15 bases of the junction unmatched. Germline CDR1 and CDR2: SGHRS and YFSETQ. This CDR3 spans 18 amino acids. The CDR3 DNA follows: TGCGCCAGCAGCCCGGAAATCCCGGGACAGGCGATCCAAGAGACCCAGTACTTC. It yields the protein CASSPEIPGQAIQETQYF.

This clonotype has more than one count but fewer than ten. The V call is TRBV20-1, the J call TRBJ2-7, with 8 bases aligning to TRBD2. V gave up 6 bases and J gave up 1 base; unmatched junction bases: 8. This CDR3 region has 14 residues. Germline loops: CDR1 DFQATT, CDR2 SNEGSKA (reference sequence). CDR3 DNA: TGCAGTGCCGCTCCCGGGACTAGATCCTACGAGCAGTACTTC. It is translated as CSAAPGTRSYEQYF.

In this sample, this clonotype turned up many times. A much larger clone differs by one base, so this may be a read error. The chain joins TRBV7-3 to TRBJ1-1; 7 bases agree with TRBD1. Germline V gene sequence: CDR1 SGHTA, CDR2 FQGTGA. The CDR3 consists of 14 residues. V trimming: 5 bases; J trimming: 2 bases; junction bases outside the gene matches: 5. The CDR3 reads CASSPGQINTEAFF. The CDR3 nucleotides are TGTGCCAGCAGCCCGGGACAGATCAACACTGAAGCTTTCTTT. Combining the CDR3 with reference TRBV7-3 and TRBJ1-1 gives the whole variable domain GAGVSQTPSNKVTEKGKYVELRCDPISGHTALYWYRQSLGQGPEFLIYFQGTGAADDSGLPNDRFFAVRPEGSVSTLKIQRTERGDSAVYLCASSPGQINTEAFFGQGTRLTVV.